These T cell receptor beta chains were read from a single sample in a study of blood T cell repertoires in COVID-19. Clones were sequenced by immunoSEQ multiplex PCR, and TCRdb holds only the in-frame ones, with some missing. The sample has about 320,000 clones; approximately 84% are singletons. Sequencing was done on a sample of PBMCs or T cells enriched from blood (not recorded which). The receptors derive from a woman between 18 and 29 years old who had recovered from COVID-19. CDR3s include the opening cysteine and the closing phenylalanine or tryptophan. D genes are given only for firm matches. Size tells how often a clone was seen (once, few, many) or the class of an expanded clone, and some rows leave it out.

V: TRBV10-3; D: TRBD1; J: TRBJ2-3; length: 16; size: -; CDR3: CAISDPGGPTTDTQYF; DNA: TGTGCCATCAGTGATCCAGGGGGCCCTACCACAGATACGCAGTATTTT
V: TRBV5-1; D: -; J: TRBJ1-6; length: 15; size: -; CDR3: CASSSMDSPNSPLHF; DNA: TGCGCCAGCAGCTCAATGGACAGCCCTAATTCACCCCTCCACTTT
V: TRBV28; D: -; J: TRBJ1-3; length: 15; size: -; CDR3: CASPPGQASGNTIYF; DNA: TGTGCCAGCCCCCCGGGACAAGCCTCTGGAAACACCATATATTTT
V: TRBV30; D: TRBD1; J: TRBJ1-5; length: 16; size: -; CDR3: CAWSVTRQGSNQPQHF; DNA: TGTGCCTGGAGTGTAACTCGACAGGGAAGCAATCAGCCCCAGCATTTT
V: TRBV3-1/TRBV3-2; D: TRBD1; J: TRBJ2-5; length: 17; size: -; CDR3: CASSLQYRTGIQETQYF; DNA: TGTGCCAGCAGCCTGCAGTACCGGACAGGGATCCAAGAGACCCAGTACTTC
V: TRBV19; D: TRBD1; J: TRBJ2-7; length: 18; size: -; CDR3: CASSMWGRNRGPFYEQYF; DNA: TGTGCCAGTAGTATGTGGGGGAGGAACAGGGGGCCTTTCTACGAGCAGTACTTC
V: TRBV7-9; D: TRBD2; J: TRBJ2-7; length: 19; size: -; CDR3: CASSSPEGRGTGKSYEQYF; DNA: TGTGCCAGCAGCTCTCCCGAAGGGAGGGGAACGGGGAAGTCCTACGAGCAGTACTTC
V: TRBV11-2; D: -; J: TRBJ1-1; length: 14; size: -; CDR3: CASSLIQMNTEAFF; DNA: TGTGCCAGCAGCTTAATCCAGATGAACACTGAAGCTTTCTTT
V: TRBV28; D: TRBD2; J: TRBJ2-5; length: 15; size: once; CDR3: CASSPSGLAEKAQYF; DNA: TGTGCCAGCAGTCCTTCGGGACTAGCTGAGAAGGCCCAGTACTTC
V: TRBV19; D: -; J: TRBJ1-2; length: 16; size: -; CDR3: CASSPQKAFGGYGYTF; DNA: TGTGCCAGTAGTCCCCAAAAGGCTTTCGGGGGCTATGGCTACACCTTC
V: TRBV6-5; D: TRBD1; J: TRBJ2-1; length: 15; size: -; CDR3: CASSYEQGAGNEQFF; DNA: TGTGCCAGCAGTTACGAACAGGGGGCGGGAAATGAGCAGTTCTTC
V: TRBV7-3; D: TRBD1; J: TRBJ1-1; length: 16; size: few; CDR3: CASSSGTGGFNTEAFF; DNA: TGTGCCAGCAGCTCCGGGACAGGGGGCTTTAACACTGAAGCTTTCTTT
V: TRBV29-1; D: -; J: TRBJ1-5; length: 13; size: -; CDR3: CSVEGQGGQPQHF; DNA: TGCAGCGTTGAAGGGCAGGGAGGACAGCCCCAGCATTTT
V: TRBV4-1; D: -; J: TRBJ1-1; length: 15; size: once; CDR3: CASSPQPGVVTEAFF; DNA: TGCGCCAGCAGCCCCCAGCCAGGGGTGGTTACTGAAGCTTTCTTT
V: TRBV7-3; D: -; J: TRBJ2-2; length: 17; size: once; CDR3: CASSPNRDGFITGELFF; DNA: TGTGCCAGCAGCCCGAACAGAGATGGGTTCATAACCGGGGAGCTGTTTTTT
V: TRBV28; D: TRBD1; J: TRBJ1-3; length: 14; size: -; CDR3: CASSTTGLGNTIYF; DNA: TGTGCCAGCAGTACGACAGGGTTGGGAAACACCATATATTTT
V: TRBV6-5; D: -; J: TRBJ2-3; length: 16; size: -; CDR3: CASSYGLGGRGDTQYF; DNA: TGTGCCAGCAGTTACGGCTTGGGGGGACGTGGAGATACGCAGTATTTT
V: TRBV11-2; D: -; J: TRBJ2-1; length: 16; size: -; CDR3: CASRTPLGTNDNEQFF; DNA: TGTGCCAGCAGGACCCCTCTCGGGACAAATGACAATGAGCAGTTCTTC
V: TRBV7-9; D: -; J: TRBJ1-2; length: 12; size: -; CDR3: CASSVQGRGYTF; DNA: TGTGCCAGCAGCGTTCAGGGTAGAGGCTACACCTTC
V: TRBV30; D: TRBD1; J: TRBJ2-7; length: 13; size: -; CDR3: CAWSMGQGYEQYF; DNA: TGTGCCTGGAGTATGGGACAGGGCTACGAGCAGTACTTC
V: TRBV24-1; D: -; J: TRBJ1-1; length: 15; size: few; CDR3: CATSPNRAPNTEAFF; DNA: TGTGCCACCAGCCCGAACAGGGCCCCTAACACTGAAGCTTTCTTT
V: TRBV5-5; D: TRBD1; J: TRBJ1-2; length: 15; size: -; CDR3: CASSTTGYFNYGYTF; DNA: TGTGCCAGCAGCACGACAGGGTATTTTAACTATGGCTACACCTTC
V: TRBV7-9; D: TRBD2; J: TRBJ2-1; length: 17; size: -; CDR3: CASSLAWTSGTYNEQFF; DNA: TGTGCCAGCAGCTTAGCGTGGACTAGCGGGACCTACAATGAGCAGTTCTTC
V: TRBV6-5; D: TRBD1; J: TRBJ2-1; length: 12; size: -; CDR3: CASSSGGYEQFF; DNA: TGTGCCAGCAGTTCAGGGGGCTATGAGCAGTTCTTC